A single sample gave rise to the 9 T cell receptor beta chains below, sequenced in a study of blood T cell repertoires in COVID-19. TCRdb's copy holds only in-frame clones and misses some; the assay was immunoSEQ multiplex PCR. The sample lists 85,000 to 130,000 clones; 80% to 95% were seen once. Material for sequencing was peripheral blood. The receptors derive from a man in his 70s with acute or convalescent COVID-19.

The chain employs TRBV19 and TRBJ1-1; D may be TRBD1 (5 bases). The CDR3 runs to 12 residues. V gave up 4 bases and J gave up 3 bases, with 6 bases separating them. Germline V gene data show CDR1 as LNHDA and CDR2 as SQIVND (reference sequence). The CDR3 loop is CASSRGDTEAFF. DNA for the CDR3: TGTGCCAGTAGTAGGGGGGACACTGAAGCTTTCTTT.

The CDR3 region is CASSGTGRYGYTF. CDR3 in DNA: TGTGCCAGCAGTGGGACAGGGCGCTATGGCTACACCTTC. V gene TRBV28 combines with J gene TRBJ1-2; the match to TRBD1 covers 9 bases. The CDR3 covers 13 residues. The V gene end was trimmed by 5 bases and the J gene end by 4 bases; junction bases not matched to a gene: 2. Germline CDR1 is MDHEN and CDR2 is SYDVKM.

The CDR3 here is CASSQEAVDTEAFF. The CDR3 bases are TGCGCCAGCAGCCAAGAGGCGGTCGACACTGAAGCTTTCTTT. The J gene is TRBJ1-1, the V gene TRBV4-3, with D uncertain. This CDR3 has 14 amino acids. V was cut by 0 bases and J by 3 bases, with 8 bases left in between. CDR1 is LGHNA and CDR2 is YSLEER in the germline V gene.

This chain links TRBV5-6 with TRBJ2-7; D might be TRBD2 (6 bases). Germline CDR1 SGHDT, CDR2 YYEEEE. This CDR3 has 13 residues. Trimming left V 3 bases short and J 2 bases short, with 9 bases between. DNA for the CDR3: TGTGCCAGCAGCTGGAGGGTTCCCTACGAGCAGTACTTC. Translated: CASSWRVPYEQYF.

The chain carries TRBV9 and TRBJ1-3; TRBD1 might be the D (6 bases). The CDR3 consists of 17 residues. The V gene lost 3 bases and the J gene lost 0 bases, with 16 bases spanning the gap. Germline V gene data show CDR1 as SGDLS and CDR2 as YYNGEE. The CDR3 reads CASSEGDALYSGNTIYF. The CDR3 nucleotides read TGTGCCAGCAGCGAGGGGGACGCTCTTTACTCTGGAAACACCATATATTTT.

This chain joins TRBV29-1 and TRBJ2-3; 7 bases match TRBD1. Germline lookup yields CDR1 SQVTM and CDR2 ANQGSEA. V lost 3 bases, J lost 4 bases, and 7 bases stayed unmatched. The CDR3 consists of 14 residues. The DNA of the CDR3 is TGCAGCGTTGATGGGGACAGCCTCGCAGATACGCAGTATTTT. It encodes CSVDGDSLADTQYF.

The chain's CDR3 is CASSQGDYTGELFF. CDR3 in DNA: TGTGCCAGCTCACAGGGGGATTACACCGGGGAGCTGTTTTTT. The V call is TRBV18, the J call TRBJ2-2, with a weak D call TRBD1 (6 bases). CDR1 is KGHSH and CDR2 is LQKENI in the germline V gene. The ends were cut back, 4 bases at V and 3 bases at J, with 9 bases in the middle. This CDR3 region has 14 residues.

This chain's CDR3 is CASSLFTTGEQYF. The CDR3 DNA sequence: TGCGCCAGCAGCTTGTTCACGACAGGCGAGCAGTACTTC. This chain connects TRBV5-1 to TRBJ2-7; possibly TRBD1 for D (6 bases). Trimming removed 1 base at V and 6 bases at J, with 11 bases between. Germline values: CDR1 SGHRS, CDR2 YFSETQ. This CDR3 region has 13 residues.

In regard to this clone: The junction departs from the called germline gene at one end, perhaps through a read error. The CDR3 DNA reads TGTGCCAGTAGTGTAGACAGCTATGGCTACACCTTC. This gives the protein CASSVDSYGYTF. The rearrangement joins TRBV19 to TRBJ1-2; D perhaps matches TRBD1 (5 bases). Germline V gene data show CDR1 as LNHDA and CDR2 as SQIVND (reference sequence). This CDR3 contains 12 residues.